Presented here are 10 T cell receptor beta chains from one specimen sequenced in a study of blood T cells in healthy people across ages. For the second PCR, which ran for about 7 to 11 cycles, a sample-barcoded 5' primer and a J-beta primer mix were used. Each CDR3 protein gets one entry after TCRdb re-called the 5' RACE reads with MiXCR. The sample has fewer than 800,000 distinct CDR3 sequences; roughly 21% are singletons. Sequences were obtained from blood. Receptors were obtained from an older man in good health.

This clonotype turned up a few times. The rearrangement links TRBV29-1 to TRBJ2-4, with D tentatively TRBD1 or TRBD2 (6 bases each). This CDR3 contains 14 residues. The germline CDR1 and CDR2 sequences are SQVTM and ANQGSEA. Trimming removed 5 bases at V and 0 bases at J, with 11 bases between. The CDR3 protein is CSVTGRQAKNIQYF. The CDR3 bases are TGCAGCGTTACAGGGAGGCAAGCCAAAAACATTCAGTACTTC.

This clonotype was recorded a few times. The CDR3, as DNA: TGTGCCAGCAGTTTAACAGACAGGGTCGGTGAAAAACTGTTTTTT. Translation: CASSLTDRVGEKLFF. The V gene is TRBV12-3 or TRBV12-4, the J gene TRBJ1-4, with 7 bases that match TRBD1. The CDR3 sequence is 15 residues long. V dropped 2 bases and J dropped 7; count of bases not matched to a gene: 7.

The sample holds a few counts of this clonotype. J is TRBJ2-4 and V is TRBV11-2; 8 bases map to TRBD2. The germline V gene has CDR1 SGHAT and CDR2 FQNNGV. The CDR3 consists of 16 residues. V lost 1 base and J lost 3; bases outside the gene matches: 5. DNA for the CDR3: TGTGCCAGCAGCTTAGCGGGAGGGCCTGGCAAAAACATTCAGTACTTC. This sequence encodes CASSLAGGPGKNIQYF.

In its sample, this clonotype was seen a few times. One end of the junction fails to match germline, which may point to a read error. This chain links TRBV2 with TRBJ2-1; D gene unclear. The CDR3 extends over 10 amino acids. CDR1 and CDR2 (germline): SNHLY, FYNNEI. CDR3 in amino acids: CASSDAVIIF. CDR3 nucleotides: TGTGCCAGCAGTGACGCAGTCATCATCTTC.

The chain uses TRBV4-3 and TRBJ2-5; TRBD2 matches 7 bases. Per germline, CDR1 LGHNA and CDR2 YSLEER. Trimming cost V 0 bases and J 5 bases; bases outside gene matches: 6. The CDR3 totals 15 residues. This CDR3 reads CASSQDLAVHETQYF. In nucleotides, the CDR3 is TGCGCCAGCAGCCAAGATCTAGCGGTCCACGAGACCCAGTACTTC.

The rearrangement links TRBV5-1 to TRBJ2-5; 13 bases align to TRBD2. V dropped 3 bases and J dropped 4; count of bases not matched to a gene: 12. The CDR3 has 18 residues. The V gene's germline CDR1 is SGHRS and CDR2 YFSETQ. Here the CDR3 DNA reads TGCGCCAGCAGCTCCTACCTAACGACTAGCGGGAGGTTAGAGACCCAGTACTTC. Amino acids: CASSSYLTTSGRLETQYF.

This clonotype has only a few counts. The V and J genes are TRBV19 and TRBJ2-5; 14 nucleotides match TRBD2. In germline, CDR1 is LNHDA, CDR2 SQIVND (reference sequence). The CDR3 is 14 amino acids. The V segment lost 6 bases and the J segment 7 bases; nucleotides outside the gene matches: 4. Written as DNA, the CDR3 is TGTGCCAGTAGCGCCGGGACTAGCGGGAGGACCCAGTACTTC. Its protein product is CASSAGTSGRTQYF.

This chain connects TRBV2 to TRBJ2-1, with D hard to call. Germline loops: CDR1 SNHLY, CDR2 FYNNEI. CDR3 length equals 13 residues. The V end was cut by 1 base, the J end by 7 bases, with 8 bases between. The CDR3 nucleotides are TGTGCCAGCAGTGAAGACCAGATAAATGAGCAGTTCTTC. It translates to CASSEDQINEQFF.

The rearrangement joins TRBV7-9 to TRBJ2-1; 7 nucleotides match TRBD2. V gave up 11 bases and J gave up 0 bases; unmatched junction bases: 4. The CDR3 is made up of 13 amino acids. Germline CDR1 SEHNR, CDR2 FQNEAQ (reference sequence). CDR3 nucleotide sequence: TGTGCCGTGGGGGGGAGCTCCTACAATGAGCAGTTCTTC. It specifies CAVGGSSYNEQFF.

This clonotype was seen repeatedly, ten times or more. The CDR3 spells CASSQDTGEQYF. The DNA of the CDR3 is TGTGCCAGCAGCCAGGACACGGGCGAGCAGTACTTC. The J gene is TRBJ2-7, the V gene TRBV5-5; perhaps TRBD1 as D (5 bases). The CDR3 runs to 12 residues. Germline CDR1 is SGHKS and CDR2 is YYEKEE (reference sequence). Trimming took 4 bases from V and 6 from J, leaving 11 bases between them.